This T cell receptor (beta chain) came from a study of metastatic and nonmetastatic thyroid tumors. Patients were all untreated before their thyroid surgery. This clone was counted a single time. TCRdb ran MiXCR on the PCR reads. The repertoire has over 20,000 clones, 11% of them found once; the top ten carry approximately 8%. With 5 bases removed from V and 1 base from J, the gap between germline ends came to 14 bases. In germline, CDR1 is SGHAT, CDR2 FQNNGV. CDR3 length: 15 amino acids. This TCR was recovered from a female donor with papillary thyroid cancer or a benign thyroid nodule (not recorded which). Some clones in this sample may be carry-over from other donors' samples. The V gene is TRBV11-2, the J gene TRBJ2-5; D not resolved. The sample consisted of blood. CDR3 amino acids: CASSPRAGLQETQYF. CDR3 nucleotides: TGTGCCAGCAGCCCCCGGGCAGGCCTCCAAGAGACCCAGTACTTC.